The clone carrying this T cell receptor (beta chain) was detected a few times. Time point defined: pre-sensitization, week 0. As to treatment: therapeutic diphenylcyclopropenone sensitization with weekly scalp DPC. At every patch-test visit, blood was drawn before the patch test was applied. Donors, patients with alopecia ranging from 18 to 70 years old and judged suitable for DPC, provided samples. The data derive from a study of human T cells and chemical hapten exposure. About the research overall: Sensitization employed 2% DPC on approximately 2 cm by approximately 2 cm of upper inner arm skin. Weekly scalp doses of diphenylcyclopropenone were given to patients during the roughly 25-week study.

The ends lost 3 bases at V and 2 bases at J; junction bases unmatched: 7. The CDR3 contains 16 residues. Germline CDR1 is LNHDA and CDR2 is SQIVND (reference sequence). TCRdb re-called the RACE reads with MiXCR, one entry per CDR3 protein. The repertoire holds some 60,000 distinct CDR3 sequences, with over 9% as singletons. Source: whole blood, taken in connection with sensitization to the hapten diphenylcyclopropenone (DPC). This clonotype was sampled from a woman between 35 and 50 years old with alopecia areata. Some clones in this sample may be carry-over from other donors' samples. This chain joins TRBV19 and TRBJ2-3; 8 bases are shared with TRBD1. The CDR3 reads CASSMGRTGYTDTQYF. DNA for the CDR3: TGTGCCAGTAGTATGGGACGGACAGGGTACACAGATACGCAGTATTTT.